The present T cell receptor (beta chain) was sequenced within a study of radiotherapy plus CTLA-4 blockade in lung cancer (dated by TCRdb to 2016 to 2019). Background for the entire study: Among enrolled patients, about 17% had an objective response and around 33% reached disease control.

Libraries were prepared through the immunoSEQ multiplex PCR assay. The table was pulled from immuneACCESS by TCRdb, which kept in-frame rearrangements only. Such tables lose some clones; where checked, under half of the loss comes from unresolved V genes, and the rest has no known cause. This sample holds about 43,000 clones; 65% to 75% were observed only once. The ten largest clones add up to 20% to 30% of the sample. V sheds 5 bases and J sheds 1 base, leaving 9 bases between their ends. CDR1 and CDR2, per the germline V gene, are MNHEY and SVGAGI. From cysteine to phenylalanine, the CDR3 is 15 amino acids long. Kept here is only the CDR3 DNA, which spans 45 bases and is read in frame from base 1. This clone was found once. What this receptor recognizes is not known. Base-call qualities are not available, and no considerably larger clone is one nucleotide away. In this study, focal radiation therapy paired with CTLA-4 blockade (ipilimumab) was tested in patients who had chemo-refractory metastatic non-small-cell lung cancer.

Broad study findings and their caveats: After treatment with radiotherapy and ipilimumab, TCR clones that originated in tumors expanded in peripheral blood. Early dynamic changes in blood T cell clones, together with increased serum interferon-beta after radiation, were reported as the strongest predictors of response.

The sequence derives from a human donor with non-small cell lung cancer who had a partial response to radiotherapy plus ipilimumab. Here the chain combines TRBV6-5 and TRBJ2-6; the D gene remains uncertain. The sample in question was peripheral blood, obtained from a patient treated with radiotherapy plus ipilimumab. This receptor carries the CDR3 CASSPGLSGANVLTF. The DNA reads TGTGCCAGCAGTCCCGGTCTTTCTGGGGCCAACGTCCTGACTTTC.